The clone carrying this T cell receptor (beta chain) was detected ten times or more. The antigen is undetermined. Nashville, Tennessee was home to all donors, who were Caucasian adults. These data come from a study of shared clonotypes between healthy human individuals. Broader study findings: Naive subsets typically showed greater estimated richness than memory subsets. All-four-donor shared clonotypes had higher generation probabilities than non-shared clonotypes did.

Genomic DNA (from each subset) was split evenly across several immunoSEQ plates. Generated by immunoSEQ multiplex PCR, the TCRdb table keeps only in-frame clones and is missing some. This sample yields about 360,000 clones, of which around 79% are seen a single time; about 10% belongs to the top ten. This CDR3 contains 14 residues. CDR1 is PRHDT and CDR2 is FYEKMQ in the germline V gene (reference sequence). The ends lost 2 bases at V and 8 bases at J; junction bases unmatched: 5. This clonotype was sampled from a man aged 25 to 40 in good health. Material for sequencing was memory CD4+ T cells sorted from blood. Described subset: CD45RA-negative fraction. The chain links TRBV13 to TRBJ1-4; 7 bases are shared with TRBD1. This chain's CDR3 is CASSLQGGGEKLFF. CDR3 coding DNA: TGTGCCAGCAGCTTACAGGGGGGAGGGGAAAAACTGTTTTTT.